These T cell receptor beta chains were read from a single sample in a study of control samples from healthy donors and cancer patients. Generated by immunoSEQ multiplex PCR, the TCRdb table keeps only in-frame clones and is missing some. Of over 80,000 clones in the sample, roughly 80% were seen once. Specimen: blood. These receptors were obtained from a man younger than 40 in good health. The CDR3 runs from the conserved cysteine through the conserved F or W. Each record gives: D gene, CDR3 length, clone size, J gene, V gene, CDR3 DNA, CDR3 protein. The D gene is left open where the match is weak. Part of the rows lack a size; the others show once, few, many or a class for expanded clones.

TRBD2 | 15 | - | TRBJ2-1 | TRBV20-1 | TGCAGTGCTAGTATGGCGGGGGGGCAATACAATGAGCAGTTCTTC | CSASMAGGQYNEQFF
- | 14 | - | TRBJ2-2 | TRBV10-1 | TGCGCCAGCAGTGAGACAGTTTTTTCCGGGGAGCTGTTTTTT | CASSETVFSGELFF
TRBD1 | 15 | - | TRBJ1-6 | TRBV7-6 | TGTGCCAGCAGCTTAGGGACAGGCCTGAATTCACCCCTCCACTTT | CASSLGTGLNSPLHF
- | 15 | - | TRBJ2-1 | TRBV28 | TGTGCCAGCAGTGCAAGGGGCAGGTTTACGGATGAGCAGTTCTTC | CASSARGRFTDEQFF
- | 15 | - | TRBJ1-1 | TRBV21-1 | TGTGCCAGCAGCGGGGCCGCAGGGGGTGGAACTGAAGCTTTCTTT | CASSGAAGGGTEAFF
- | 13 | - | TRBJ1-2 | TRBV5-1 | TGCGCCAGCAGCTTGGCGCAAGACTATGGCTACACCTTC | CASSLAQDYGYTF
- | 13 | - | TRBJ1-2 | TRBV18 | TGTGCCAGCTCACCGGGAGCTAACTATGGCTACACCTTC | CASSPGANYGYTF
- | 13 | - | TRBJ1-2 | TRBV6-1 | TGTGCCAGCAGTGAAAGGATTAACTATGGCTACACCTTC | CASSERINYGYTF
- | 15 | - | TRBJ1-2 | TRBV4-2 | TGTGCCAGCAGCCAAGATCGGGGCCCTAACTATGGCTACACCTTC | CASSQDRGPNYGYTF
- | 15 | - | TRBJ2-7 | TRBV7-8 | TGTGCCAGCAGCTTAGGTCAGGGTAGCTCCTACGAGCAGTACTTC | CASSLGQGSSYEQYF
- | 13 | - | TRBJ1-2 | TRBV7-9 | TGTGCCAGCACCTTGGGGGTATCGGAAGGCTACACCTTC | CASTLGVSEGYTF
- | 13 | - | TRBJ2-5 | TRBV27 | TGTGCCAGCAAGGGGACGTACCAAGAGACCCAGTACTTC | CASKGTYQETQYF
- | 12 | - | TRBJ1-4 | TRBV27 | TGTGCCAGCAGGAAAGACAGCGGAAAACTGTTTTTT | CASRKDSGKLFF
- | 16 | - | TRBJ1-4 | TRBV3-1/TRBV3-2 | TGTGCCAGCAGCCAACCACGGGGCTCTCGGGGGGAAAAACTGTTTTTT | CASSQPRGSRGEKLFF
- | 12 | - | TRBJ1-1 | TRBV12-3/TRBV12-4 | TGTGCCAGCAGCCTGGGGAACACTGAAGCTTTCTTT | CASSLGNTEAFF
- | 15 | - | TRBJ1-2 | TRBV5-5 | TGTGCCAGCAGCTCAAGACAGGCCCCTATGGGGGGCTACACCTTC | CASSSRQAPMGGYTF
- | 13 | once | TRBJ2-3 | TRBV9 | TGTGCCAGCAGCGGGCTTATCACAGATACGCAGTATTTT | CASSGLITDTQYF
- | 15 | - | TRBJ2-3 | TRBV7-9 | TGTGCCAGCAGCTTAGCGGGACCGGGGATGGATACGCAGTATTTT | CASSLAGPGMDTQYF
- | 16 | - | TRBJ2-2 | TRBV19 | TGTGCCAGTAGTACTCATAGCGGATCGAACACCGGGGAGCTGTTTTTT | CASSTHSGSNTGELFF
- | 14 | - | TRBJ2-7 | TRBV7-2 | TGTGCCAGCAGCTTAGACGGGGCCTCCTACGAGCAGTACTTC | CASSLDGASYEQYF
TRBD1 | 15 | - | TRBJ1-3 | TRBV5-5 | TGTGCCAGCCACTGGGACAGGCGGCCTGGAAACACCATATATTTT | CASHWDRRPGNTIYF
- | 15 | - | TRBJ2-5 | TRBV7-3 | TGTGCCAGCAGCTTAACTCCGCACCTGGGGGAGACCCAGTACTTC | CASSLTPHLGETQYF
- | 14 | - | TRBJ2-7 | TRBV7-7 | TGTGCCAGCAGCTTAGCCGGCCAGGGCTACGAGCAGTACTTC | CASSLAGQGYEQYF
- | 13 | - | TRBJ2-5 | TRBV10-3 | TGTGCCATCAGTCACGGACTACAAGAGACCCAGTACTTC | CAISHGLQETQYF
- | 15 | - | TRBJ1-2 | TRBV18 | TGTGCCAGCTCATCAGGATTCCCGGGGGACTATGGCTACACCTTC | CASSSGFPGDYGYTF
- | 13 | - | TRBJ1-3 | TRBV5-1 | TGCGCCAGCAGCCCCGATTTTGGAAACACCATATATTTT | CASSPDFGNTIYF
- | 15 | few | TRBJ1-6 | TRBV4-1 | TGCGCCAGCAGCCAAGAAGATTCAGAAAATTCACCCCTCCACTTT | CASSQEDSENSPLHF
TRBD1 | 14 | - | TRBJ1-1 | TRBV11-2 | TGTGCCAGCAGCGCGGACAGGGTGGACACTGAAGCTTTCTTT | CASSADRVDTEAFF
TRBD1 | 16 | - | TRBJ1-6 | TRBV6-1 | TGTGCCAGCAGTGAAGCCCTGACAGGGGGTACATCACCCCTCCACTTT | CASSEALTGGTSPLHF
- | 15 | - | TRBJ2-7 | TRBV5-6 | TGTGCCAGCAGCTTGGGGGCCGTTAAAGCCTACGAGCAGTACTTC | CASSLGAVKAYEQYF
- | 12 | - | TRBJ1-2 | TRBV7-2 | TGTGCCAGCAGCTTATCTTCCGGGGGCTACACCTTC | CASSLSSGGYTF
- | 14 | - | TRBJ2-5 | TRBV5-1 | TGCGCCAGCAGCTTGGAGGAGGGGCGGGAGACCCAGTACTTC | CASSLEEGRETQYF
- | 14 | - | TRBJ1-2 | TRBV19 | TGTGCCAGTAGTATAGTTGGGGGCCCCTATGGCTACACCTTC | CASSIVGGPYGYTF
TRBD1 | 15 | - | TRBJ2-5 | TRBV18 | TGTGCCAGCTCACCCAGGACAGGGGGCGCAGAGACCCAGTACTTC | CASSPRTGGAETQYF
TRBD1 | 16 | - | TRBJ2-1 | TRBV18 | TGTGCCAGCTCACCGAACATCCGGACAGGCGGGAATGAGCAGTTCTTC | CASSPNIRTGGNEQFF
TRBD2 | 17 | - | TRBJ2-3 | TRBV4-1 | TGCGCCAGCAGCCAAGATAGTCAGCGGGGAAGCACAGATACGCAGTATTTT | CASSQDSQRGSTDTQYF
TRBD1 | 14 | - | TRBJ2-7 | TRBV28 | TGTGCCAGCAGCCCTCCGACAGGGTGGCACGAGCAGTACTTC | CASSPPTGWHEQYF
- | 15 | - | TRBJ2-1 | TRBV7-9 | TGTGCCAGCAGCTGGGACCGCTCTAGTTATAATGAGCAGTTCTTC | CASSWDRSSYNEQFF
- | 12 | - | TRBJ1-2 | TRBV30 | TGTGCCTGGGCCCCGGGCAACTATGGCTACACCTTC | CAWAPGNYGYTF
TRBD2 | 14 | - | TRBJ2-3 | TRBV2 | TGTGCCAGCAGACGAGCGGGGGGGACAGATACGCAGTATTTT | CASRRAGGTDTQYF
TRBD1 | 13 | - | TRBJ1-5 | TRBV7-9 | TGTGCCAGCAGTGGACAGGGCAATCAGCCCCAGCATTTT | CASSGQGNQPQHF
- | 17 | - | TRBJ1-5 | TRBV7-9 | TGTGCCAGCAGCTTATTCGGGAAAGAAGGAATCAATCAGCCCCAGCATTTT | CASSLFGKEGINQPQHF
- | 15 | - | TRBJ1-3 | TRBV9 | TGTGCCAGCAGCGTTACCCCCACACCAGGAAACACCATATATTTT | CASSVTPTPGNTIYF
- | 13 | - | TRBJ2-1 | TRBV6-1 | TGTGCCAGCAGTGAGCCTTCAAGAAATGAGCAGTTCTTC | CASSEPSRNEQFF
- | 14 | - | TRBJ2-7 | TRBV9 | TGTGCCAGCAGCCCCCGTTTGGGTCTCTACGAGCAGTACTTC | CASSPRLGLYEQYF
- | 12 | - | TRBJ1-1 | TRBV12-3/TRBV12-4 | TGTGCCAGCAGTTTAAGGGACACTGAAGCTTTCTTT | CASSLRDTEAFF
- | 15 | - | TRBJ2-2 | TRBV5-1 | TGCGCCAGCAGTTTCTCCGGGTCGAACACCGGGGAGCTGTTTTTT | CASSFSGSNTGELFF
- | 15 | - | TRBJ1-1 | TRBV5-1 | TGCGCCAGCAGCTTGGATCCAGGGGTAAACACTGAAGCTTTCTTT | CASSLDPGVNTEAFF
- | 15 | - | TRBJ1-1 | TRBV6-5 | TGTGCCAGCAGTTACCGACAGCAGACTGGCACTGAAGCTTTCTTT | CASSYRQQTGTEAFF
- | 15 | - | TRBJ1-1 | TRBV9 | TGTGCCAGCAGCGAGAGGGGGAATCAGAACACTGAAGCTTTCTTT | CASSERGNQNTEAFF
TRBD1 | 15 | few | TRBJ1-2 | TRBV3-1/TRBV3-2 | TGTGCCAGCAGCCCGGGACAGGGCTATAACTATGGCTACACCTTC | CASSPGQGYNYGYTF
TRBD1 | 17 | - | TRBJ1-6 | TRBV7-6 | TGTGCCAGCAGCCCAACCGGGACAGCTAGGAGTAGTTCACCCCTCCACTTT | CASSPTGTARSSSPLHF
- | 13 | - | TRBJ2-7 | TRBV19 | TGTGCCAGTAGTCGCGACGGATCCTACGAGCAGTACTTC | CASSRDGSYEQYF
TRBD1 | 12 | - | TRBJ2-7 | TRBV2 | TGTGCCAGCAGTCCCCGGGACAGGGAGCAGTACTTC | CASSPRDREQYF